This passage covers 17 T cell receptor beta chains from one sample sequenced in a study of T cell repertoires in cytomegalovirus infection. TCRdb ran MiXCR on the reads and lists one entry per CDR3 protein. This sample carries a few hundred thousand distinct CDR3 sequences, 22% of them seen once, and the ten largest clones take about 21%. These receptors lack a known antigen. The material sequenced was cultured PBMCs, taken from culture after CMV antigen stimulation. The source of these receptors is a human donor in good health (CMV status not recorded). Some clones in this sample may be carry-over from other donors' samples.

This clonotype was counted once. A much bigger clone sits one base away, suggesting this may be a read error. This chain uses TRBV7-8 with TRBJ2-7; 10 bases agree with TRBD1. Germline assignment: CDR1 SGHVS and CDR2 FQNEAQ. The junction had 4 bases not matched to a gene; V was cut back by 5 bases and J by 6 bases. This CDR3 contains 13 residues. CDR3 DNA: TGTGCCAGCAGCCTGACAGGGGGCTGCGAGCAGTACGTC. Translating it yields CASSLTGGCEQYV.

In its sample, this clonotype was seen many times. J is TRBJ2-7 and V is TRBV7-8, with TRBD2 matching over 11 bases. The CDR3 has 15 amino acids. Looked up from germline, CDR1 is SGHVS and CDR2 is FQNEAQ. The trim removed 2 bases at V and 4 bases at J, leaving 4 bases unmatched. CDR3: CASSLRLAGGYEQYF. The CDR3 coding sequence is TGTGCCAGCAGCTTACGGCTAGCGGGAGGTTACGAGCAGTACTTC.

This clonotype was detected a few times. J is TRBJ2-3 and V is TRBV30, with D tentatively TRBD2 (6 bases). CDR1 is GTSNPN and CDR2 is SVGIG in the germline V gene (reference sequence). The CDR3 contains 14 residues. Trimming stripped 0 bases from V and 5 bases from J, with 12 bases between. CDR3 residues: CAWSVVSGVDTQYF. In DNA, the CDR3 is TGTGCCTGGAGTGTAGTTAGCGGAGTAGATACGCAGTATTTT.

The J gene is TRBJ1-2, the V gene TRBV27; no reliable D call. The germline CDR1 and CDR2 sequences are MNHEY and SMNVEV (reference sequence). The CDR3 runs 14 residues. Trimming cost V 6 bases and J 4 bases, with 15 bases left between them. The CDR3 DNA reads TGTGCCAGCAGCCCGCAGGATTCTTTCTATGGCTACACCTTC. Its translation is CASSPQDSFYGYTF.

The V call is TRBV7-9, the J call TRBJ2-1, with 10 bases matching TRBD2. The CDR3 is 19 amino acids. J was trimmed by 7 bases and V by 1 base; bases with no gene match: 16. Germline V gene lookup returns CDR1 SEHNR and CDR2 FQNEAQ (reference sequence). The CDR3 bases are TGTGCCAGCAGCTTAGTTTTGGGTCTAGCGGGAGTCGGGGGTAATGAGCAGTTCTTC. This sequence encodes CASSLVLGLAGVGGNEQFF.

The rearrangement joins TRBV11-2 to TRBJ2-1, with 7 bases that match TRBD2. Germline V gene data show CDR1 as SGHAT and CDR2 as FQNNGV. V trimming: 6 bases; J trimming: 6 bases; junction bases outside the gene matches: 14. The CDR3 has 16 residues. CDR3 DNA: TGTGCCAGCAGTCCTATAAGAGGGAGGGCCGGCAATGAGCAGTTCTTC. Translated, it gives CASSPIRGRAGNEQFF. Based on the CDR3 plus reference TRBV11-2 and TRBJ2-1, the full variable domain is EAGVAQSPRYKIIEKRQSVAFWCNPISGHATLYWYQQILGQGPKLLIQFQNNGVVDDSQLPKDRFSAERLKGVDSTLKIQPAKLEDSAVYLCASSPIRGRAGNEQFFGPGTRLTVL.

The chain couples TRBV5-4 to TRBJ2-5; D not resolved. Germline lookup yields CDR1 SGHNT and CDR2 YYREEE (reference sequence). CDR3 size: 14 residues. The V and J ends lost 0 bases and 5 bases respectively, with 11 bases between them. The CDR3 region has the DNA TGTGCCAGCAGCTTGGGGGCTAGGTCGGAGACCCAGTACTTC. Residues: CASSLGARSETQYF.

The chain uses TRBV20-1 and TRBJ1-5, with unresolved D. Germline V gene sequence: CDR1 DFQATT, CDR2 SNEGSKA (reference sequence). This CDR3 is 15 amino acids long. V lost 6 bases, J lost 1 base, and 16 bases lay in between. The CDR3 nucleotides read TGCAGTGCGATGACCTTCGGGAGAAGCAATCAGCCCCAGCATTTT. Protein product: CSAMTFGRSNQPQHF.

This clonotype was seen many times. The V gene is TRBV11-3, the J gene TRBJ2-5; 9 nucleotides match TRBD2. The junction had 7 bases not matched to a gene; V was cut back by 8 bases and J by 0 bases. Germline values: CDR1 SGHNT, CDR2 YENEEA. The CDR3 contains 15 residues. The CDR3 loop is CASSRTSAYQETQYF. The CDR3 DNA follows: TGTGCCAGCTCTCGGACTAGCGCCTACCAAGAGACCCAGTACTTC.

This clonotype turned up a few times. The V gene is TRBV7-9, the J gene TRBJ2-1; 9 nucleotides align to TRBD2. V gave up 4 bases and J gave up 9 bases; unmatched junction bases: 13. The CDR3 totals 16 residues. Germline V gene data show CDR1 as SEHNR and CDR2 as FQNEAQ (reference sequence). The CDR3 spells CASSYPAGGQMIEQFF. The DNA for the CDR3 is TGTGCCAGCAGCTACCCTGCGGGAGGGCAGATGATTGAGCAGTTCTTC.

In its sample, this clonotype was seen many times. The rearrangement uses TRBV28 and TRBJ1-1; the D is unclear. Trimming stripped 5 bases from V and 2 bases from J, with 6 bases between. Germline CDR1 reads MDHEN; CDR2 reads SYDVKM. There are 12 residues in the CDR3. CDR3 nucleotide sequence: TGTGCCAGCAGTCCAAGTAACACTGAAGCTTTCTTT. Translating gives CASSPSNTEAFF.

This clonotype was counted a single time. A much larger clone differs by one base, so this may be a read error. This is likely a read error, given that the CDR3 carries no conserved phenylalanine or tryptophan at its end. The V and J genes are TRBV25-1 and TRBJ1-1; TRBD1 is a possible D gene (5 bases). The CDR3 consists of 15 residues. V lost 2 bases, J lost 5 bases, and 15 bases lay in between. Germline-derived CDR1 and CDR2 are MGHDK and SYGVNS. For the CDR3, the DNA is TGTGCCAGCAGTGAAGCCGGGGCTCGAGGAACTGAAGCTTTCTTA. Translated: CASSEAGARGTEAFL.

The chain links TRBV24-1 to TRBJ2-3; tentative D call: TRBD2 (6 bases). CDR3 length equals 19 residues. V was pared by 1 base and J by 8 bases, with 27 bases between. Germline values: CDR1 KGHDR, CDR2 SFDVKD. The CDR3 sequence: CATSDFRKTSSYGGFTQYF. DNA of the CDR3: TGTGCCACCAGTGATTTCCGTAAAACTAGCAGCTACGGTGGGTTTACGCAGTATTTT.

This clonotype was seen at least ten times. The chain links TRBV7-2 to TRBJ1-3; D is possibly TRBD1 (6 bases). The V gene's germline CDR1 is SGHTA and CDR2 FQGNSA. The CDR3 sequence is 15 residues long. The V end lost 3 bases, the J end lost 4 bases, and 13 bases lay between the germline ends. The CDR3: CASSFDTDRGNTIYF. CDR3 DNA: TGTGCCAGCAGCTTCGACACGGACAGAGGAAACACCATATATTTT.

This clonotype was observed many times. The V gene is TRBV7-6, the J gene TRBJ2-1; D may be TRBD1 or TRBD2 (5 bases each). This CDR3 comprises 15 residues. V lost 5 bases and J 8 bases, leaving 19 bases between the germline ends. Germline V gives CDR1 SGHVS, CDR2 FNYEAQ. CDR3 nucleotides: TGTGCCAGCAGCCGAAATTACCGGGACCTGTATGAGCAGTTCTTC. It yields the protein CASSRNYRDLYEQFF.

V is TRBV7-9 and J is TRBJ2-1; 10 bases align to TRBD2. Trimming removed 5 bases from V and 8 bases from J; junction bases left unmatched: 9. The CDR3 sequence is 15 residues long. Germline loops: CDR1 SEHNR, CDR2 FQNEAQ (reference sequence). In DNA form, the CDR3 reads TGTGCCAGCAGCGCCCCGGCTAGCGGGAGTTATGAGCAGTTCTTC. Protein product: CASSAPASGSYEQFF. The complete variable domain, with remaining parts taken from reference TRBV7-9 and TRBJ2-1, reads DTGVSQNPRHKITKRGQNVTFRCDPISEHNRLYWYRQTLGQGPEFLTYFQNEAQLEKSRLLSDRFSAERPKGSFSTLEIQRTEQGDSAMYLCASSAPASGSYEQFFGPGTRLTVL.

Comments on this clonotype: A much larger clone is a single base away; this may be a read error. CDR3 sequence: CASSFSRDTQYF. CDR3 nucleotide sequence: TGTGCCAGCAGCTTCAGTCGAGATACGCAGTATTTT. J is TRBJ2-3 and V is TRBV11-2; no reliable D call. Trimming removed 3 bases from V and 5 bases from J, with 6 bases in between. The CDR3 has 12 residues. CDR1 and CDR2 (germline): SGHAT, FQNNGV.